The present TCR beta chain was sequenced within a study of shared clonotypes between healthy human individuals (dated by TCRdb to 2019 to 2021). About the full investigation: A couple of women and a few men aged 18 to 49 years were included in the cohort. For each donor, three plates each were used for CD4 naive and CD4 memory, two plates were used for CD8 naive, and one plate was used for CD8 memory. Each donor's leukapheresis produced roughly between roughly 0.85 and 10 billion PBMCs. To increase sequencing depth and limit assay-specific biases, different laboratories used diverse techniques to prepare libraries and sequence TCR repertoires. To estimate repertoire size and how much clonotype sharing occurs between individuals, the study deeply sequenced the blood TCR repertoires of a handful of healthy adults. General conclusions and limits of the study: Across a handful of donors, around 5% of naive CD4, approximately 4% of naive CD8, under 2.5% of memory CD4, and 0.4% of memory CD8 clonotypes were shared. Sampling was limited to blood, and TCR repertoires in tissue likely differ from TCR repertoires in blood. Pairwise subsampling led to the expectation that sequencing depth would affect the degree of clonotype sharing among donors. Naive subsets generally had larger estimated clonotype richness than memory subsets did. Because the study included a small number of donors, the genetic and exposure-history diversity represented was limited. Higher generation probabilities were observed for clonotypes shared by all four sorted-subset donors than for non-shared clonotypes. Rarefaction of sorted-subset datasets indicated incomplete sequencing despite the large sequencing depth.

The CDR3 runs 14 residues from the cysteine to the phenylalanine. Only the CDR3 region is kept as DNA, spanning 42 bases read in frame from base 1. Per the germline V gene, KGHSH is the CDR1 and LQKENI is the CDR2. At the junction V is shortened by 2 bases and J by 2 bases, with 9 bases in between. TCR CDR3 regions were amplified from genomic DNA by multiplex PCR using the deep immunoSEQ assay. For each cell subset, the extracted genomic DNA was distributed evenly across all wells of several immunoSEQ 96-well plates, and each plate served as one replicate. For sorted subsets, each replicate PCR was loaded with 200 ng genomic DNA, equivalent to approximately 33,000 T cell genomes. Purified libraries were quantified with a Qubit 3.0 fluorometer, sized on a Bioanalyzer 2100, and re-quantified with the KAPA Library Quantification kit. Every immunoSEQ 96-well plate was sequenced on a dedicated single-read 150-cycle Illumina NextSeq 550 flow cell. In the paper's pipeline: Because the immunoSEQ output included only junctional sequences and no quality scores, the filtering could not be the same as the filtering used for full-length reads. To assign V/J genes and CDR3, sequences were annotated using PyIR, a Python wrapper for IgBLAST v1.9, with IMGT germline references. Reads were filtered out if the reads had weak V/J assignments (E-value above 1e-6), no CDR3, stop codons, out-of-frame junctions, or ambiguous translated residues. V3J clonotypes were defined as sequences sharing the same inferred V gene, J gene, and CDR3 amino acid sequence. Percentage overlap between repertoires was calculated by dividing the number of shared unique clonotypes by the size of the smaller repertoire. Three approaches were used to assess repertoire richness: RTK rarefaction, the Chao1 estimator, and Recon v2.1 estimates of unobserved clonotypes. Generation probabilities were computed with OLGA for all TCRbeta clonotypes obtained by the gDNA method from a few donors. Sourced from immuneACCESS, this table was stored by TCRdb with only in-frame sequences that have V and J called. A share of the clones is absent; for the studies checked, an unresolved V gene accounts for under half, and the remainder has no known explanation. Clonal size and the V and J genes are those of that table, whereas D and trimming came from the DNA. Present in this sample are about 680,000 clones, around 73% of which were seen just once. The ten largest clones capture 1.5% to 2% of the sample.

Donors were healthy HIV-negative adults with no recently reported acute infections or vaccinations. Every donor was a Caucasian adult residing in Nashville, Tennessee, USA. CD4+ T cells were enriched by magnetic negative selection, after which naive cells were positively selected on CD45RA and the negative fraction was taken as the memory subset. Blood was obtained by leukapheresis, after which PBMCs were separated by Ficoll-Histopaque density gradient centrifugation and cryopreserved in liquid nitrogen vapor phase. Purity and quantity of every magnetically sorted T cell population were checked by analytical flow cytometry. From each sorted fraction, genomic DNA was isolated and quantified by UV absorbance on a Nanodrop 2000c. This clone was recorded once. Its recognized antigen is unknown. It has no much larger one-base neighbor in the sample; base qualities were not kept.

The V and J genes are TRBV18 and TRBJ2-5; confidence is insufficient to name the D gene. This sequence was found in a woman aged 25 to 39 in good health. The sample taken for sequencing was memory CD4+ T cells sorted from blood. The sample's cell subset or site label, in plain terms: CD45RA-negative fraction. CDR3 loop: CASSPVAGQETQYF. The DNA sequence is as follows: TGTGCCAGCTCACCAGTGGCCGGACAAGAGACCCAGTACTTC. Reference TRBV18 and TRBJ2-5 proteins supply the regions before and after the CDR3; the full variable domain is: NAGVMQNPRHLVRRRGQEARLRCSPMKGHSHVYWYRQLPEEGLKFMVYLQKENIIDESGMPKERFSAEFPKEGPSILRIQQVVRGDSAAYFCASSPVAGQETQYFGPGTRLLVL.